Listed here are 5 T cell receptor beta chains from one sample, sequenced in a study of blood T cell repertoires in COVID-19. Assay: immunoSEQ multiplex PCR; the TCRdb copy retains only in-frame clones and omits some. This table holds roughly 260,000 clones, about 85% found once. Sample: peripheral blood. All receptors derive from a man aged 55 to 70 who had recovered from COVID-19.

V usage is TRBV2 and J usage is TRBJ2-5; D ambiguous. V was cut by 1 base and J by 2 bases, with 5 bases left in between. Germline V gives CDR1 SNHLY, CDR2 FYNNEI. The CDR3 runs 13 residues. The CDR3 loop reads CASSEGLQETQYF. CDR3 nucleotide sequence: TGTGCCAGCAGTGAAGGGCTTCAAGAGACCCAGTACTTC.

This clone was observed many times. The chain combines TRBV29-1 with TRBJ1-1, with TRBD1 matching over 8 bases. V shed 8 bases, J shed 5 bases, and the junction held 10 bases outside the gene matches. The CDR3 length is 13 residues. The V gene's germline CDR1 is SQVTM and CDR2 ANQGSEA. The CDR3 DNA reads TGCAGCACTCGGACAGGGCAGATAACTGAAGCTTTCTTT. Protein: CSTRTGQITEAFF.

V gene TRBV27 combines with J gene TRBJ1-1; D gene unclear. CDR1 MNHEY and CDR2 SMNVEV come from the germline V gene (reference sequence). V lost 2 bases and J 2 bases, leaving 9 bases between the germline ends. The CDR3 covers 14 residues. DNA for the CDR3: TGTGCCAGCAGTTTACAAATCAGAAACACTGAAGCTTTCTTT. This encodes CASSLQIRNTEAFF.

The CDR3 loop reads CASSPTAPWLGPQHF. The CDR3 DNA reads TGTGCCAGCAGTCCGACAGCTCCATGGCTTGGGCCCCAGCATTTT. The chain combines TRBV6-5 with TRBJ1-5; a weak D match, TRBD1 (5 bases). Germline V gives CDR1 MNHEY, CDR2 SVGAGI. V was cut by 5 bases and J by 9 bases, with 20 bases left in between. The CDR3 contains 15 residues.

This clone was recorded a few times. The chain joins TRBV5-1 to TRBJ1-6; a weak D match, TRBD1 (5 bases). This CDR3 spans 15 amino acids. Per germline, CDR1 SGHRS and CDR2 YFSETQ. Trimming stripped 0 bases from V and 10 bases from J, with 14 bases between. The CDR3 is CASSLVSGPRSPLHF. DNA for the CDR3: TGCGCCAGCAGCTTGGTCTCAGGGCCGCGGTCACCCCTCCACTTT.